What follows are 20 T cell receptor beta chains derived from one specimen sequenced in a study of blood T cell repertoires in COVID-19. The table came from immunoSEQ multiplex PCR; TCRdb's copy has only in-frame clones and leaves some out. The sample includes about 90,000 clones, 87% of them seen just once. The specimen was peripheral blood. These receptors were obtained from a male donor with acute or convalescent COVID-19.

The chain links TRBV10-3 to TRBJ2-3; TRBD1 might be the D (6 bases). The CDR3 is 14 residues long. With 6 bases removed from V and 0 bases from J, the gap between germline ends came to 10 bases. CDR1 is ENHRY, CDR2 SYGVKD, per germline. This CDR3 reads CAISRDTSTDTQYF. CDR3 DNA: TGTGCCATCAGCCGGGACACCAGCACAGATACGCAGTATTTT.

The chain has TRBV11-1 and TRBJ1-1; 9 bases line up with TRBD1. With V trimmed by 5 bases and J by 5 bases, 6 bases remained unmatched. CDR1 is SGHAT and CDR2 is FQDESV in the germline V gene (reference sequence). CDR3 length: 14 amino acids. The CDR3 here is CASSNRQGVTEAFF. For the CDR3, the DNA is TGTGCCAGCAGCAACCGACAGGGGGTAACTGAAGCTTTCTTT.

CDR3 in amino acids: CASLRGASYNEQFF. CDR3 DNA: TGTGCCAGCTTACGCGGGGCATCCTACAATGAGCAGTTCTTC. J is TRBJ2-1 and V is TRBV6-5; maybe TRBD2 (6 bases). V lost 8 bases and J 1 base, leaving 12 bases between the germline ends. This CDR3 comprises 14 residues. Germline V gene lookup returns CDR1 MNHEY and CDR2 SVGAGI.

The chain recombines TRBV11-2 with TRBJ1-3, with 8 bases fitting TRBD1. This CDR3 comprises 16 residues. In germline, CDR1 is SGHAT, CDR2 FQNNGV. Germline trimming cut 5 bases from V and 3 bases from J; bases unmatched to any gene: 9. CDR3 in DNA: TGTGCCAGCAGCCCCTACAGGGGGAGCGTTGGAAACACCATATATTTT. This sequence encodes CASSPYRGSVGNTIYF. The entire variable domain, with the rest obtained from reference TRBV11-2 and TRBJ1-3, is as follows: EAGVAQSPRYKIIEKRQSVAFWCNPISGHATLYWYQQILGQGPKLLIQFQNNGVVDDSQLPKDRFSAERLKGVDSTLKIQPAKLEDSAVYLCASSPYRGSVGNTIYFGEGSWLTVV.

V usage is TRBV2 and J usage is TRBJ1-1; D is unclear. The germline CDR1 and CDR2 sequences are SNHLY and FYNNEI. This CDR3 comprises 16 residues. V was clipped by 6 bases and J by 2 bases, with 19 bases between them. The CDR3 sequence: CASSQAGIGGNTEAFF. CDR3 in DNA: TGTGCCAGCAGCCAAGCGGGGATAGGAGGTAACACTGAAGCTTTCTTT.

The V and J genes are TRBV5-4 and TRBJ2-1; 7 positions match TRBD2. There are 13 residues in the CDR3. J lost 7 bases, V lost 4 bases, and 5 bases had no gene match. Per the germline V gene, CDR1 is SGHNT and CDR2 is YYREEE (reference sequence). CDR3 nucleotides: TGTGCCAGCAGCATGTGGGGGGGGAATGAGCAGTTCTTC. Protein product: CASSMWGGNEQFF. Combining the CDR3 with reference TRBV5-4 and TRBJ2-1 gives the whole variable domain ETGVTQSPTHLIKTRGQQVTLRCSSQSGHNTVSWYQQALGQGPQFIFQYYREEENGRGNFPPRFSGLQFPNYSSELNVNALELDDSALYLCASSMWGGNEQFFGPGTRLTVL.

The chain combines TRBV30 with TRBJ2-3; a possible D gene is TRBD2 (5 bases). CDR1 is GTSNPN, CDR2 SVGIG, per germline (reference sequence). V lost 4 bases and J lost 3, with 14 bases in between. This CDR3 is built from 14 residues. The CDR3 loop is CAWKKSGITDTQYF. The CDR3 region has the DNA TGTGCCTGGAAAAAATCCGGGATAACAGATACGCAGTATTTT.

V gene TRBV5-5 combines with J gene TRBJ2-7; 12 nucleotides line up with TRBD2. CDR1 and CDR2 (germline): SGHKS, YYEKEE (reference sequence). The CDR3 has 15 residues. The J segment lost 4 bases and the V segment lost 3 bases, leaving 5 bases of the junction unmatched. CDR3 sequence (DNA): TGTGCCAGCAGCTCCACTAGCGGGGGGCAGTACGAGCAGTACTTC. It encodes CASSSTSGGQYEQYF.

This clone has just one count. The chain couples TRBV5-5 to TRBJ2-3; 10 positions agree with TRBD2. Germline V gene lookup returns CDR1 SGHKS and CDR2 YYEKEE (reference sequence). V shed 2 bases and J 0 bases; nucleotides not matched to a gene: 9. The length of the CDR3 is 18 residues. The DNA for the CDR3 is TGTGCCAGCAGCTTTGGACTAGCGGCGAGTCCTAGCACAGATACGCAGTATTTT. Its protein is CASSFGLAASPSTDTQYF.

V and J are TRBV28 and TRBJ1-1; D perhaps matches TRBD1 (6 bases). This CDR3 has 13 residues. Germline V gene data show CDR1 as MDHEN and CDR2 as SYDVKM. V lost 5 bases and J 10 bases, leaving 17 bases between the germline ends. As DNA, the CDR3 is TGTGCCAGCAGTCCGACCGGGAGGGGGGGAGCTTTCTTT. It specifies CASSPTGRGGAFF.

For the CDR3, the DNA is TGTGCCAGCAGCCCCACGAGACTGCCCGGGGAGCAGTACTTC. Translation: CASSPTRLPGEQYF. The chain carries TRBV3-1 (or the pseudogene TRBV3-2) and TRBJ2-7, with no clear D. Germline V gene sequence: CDR1 LGHDT, CDR2 YNNKEL (reference sequence). The CDR3 loop spans 14 amino acids. Trimming removed 4 bases at V and 7 bases at J, with 17 bases between.

The chain carries TRBV11-2 and TRBJ2-1; 7 nucleotides match TRBD2. The CDR3 is 15 residues long. V was clipped by 0 bases and J by 2 bases; unmatched bases: 1. The germline V gene has CDR1 SGHAT and CDR2 FQNNGV. In nucleotides, the CDR3 is TGTGCCAGCAGCTTAGACCGGGGGGCCTACAATGAGCAGTTCTTC. This sequence encodes CASSLDRGAYNEQFF.

This clone is a singleton in its sample. The chain joins TRBV10-3 to TRBJ1-6; a weak D match, TRBD1 (5 bases). Germline CDR1 is ENHRY and CDR2 is SYGVKD. The V end lost 2 bases, the J end lost 13 bases, and 15 bases lay between the germline ends. There are 14 residues in the CDR3. CDR3 bases: TGTGCCATCAGTGAGCAGGACACACAGGTGCCCCTCCACTTT. Residues: CAISEQDTQVPLHF.

Note on this clone: Distinct nucleotide sequences in the sample also encode this CDR3. This rearrangement joins TRBV6-5 to TRBJ1-2; D perhaps matches TRBD1 (5 bases). This CDR3 contains 12 residues. V was trimmed by 2 bases and J by 8 bases, leaving 9 bases between them. Looked up from germline, CDR1 is MNHEY and CDR2 is SVGAGI. The CDR3 DNA reads TGTGCCAGCAGTTACGAGGGGAGGGGCTACACCTTC. It codes for CASSYEGRGYTF.

The CDR3 protein is CASSGEGQGVYGYTF. The CDR3 DNA sequence: TGTGCCAGCAGTGGAGAGGGACAGGGGGTTTATGGCTACACCTTC. V is TRBV2 and J is TRBJ1-2; 11 nucleotides match TRBD1. This CDR3 is built from 15 residues. The V segment lost 4 bases and the J segment 5 bases; nucleotides outside the gene matches: 6. The germline V gene has CDR1 SNHLY and CDR2 FYNNEI. Drawing the rest from reference TRBV2 and TRBJ1-2, the complete variable domain is EPEVTQTPSHQVTQMGQEVILRCVPISNHLYFYWYRQILGQKVEFLVSFYNNEISEKSEIFDDQFSVERPDGSNFTLKIRSTKLEDSAMYFCASSGEGQGVYGYTFGSGTRLTVV.

The genes are TRBV6-5 and TRBJ2-3, with 7 positions matching TRBD2. V trimming: 6 bases; J trimming: 1 base; junction bases outside the gene matches: 7. The CDR3 spans 15 residues. Germline CDR1 is MNHEY and CDR2 is SVGAGI. DNA for the CDR3: TGTGCCAGCAGCTCCAGCGGGGTGGGCACAGATACGCAGTATTTT. As protein: CASSSSGVGTDTQYF.

The chain recombines TRBV21-1 with TRBJ2-7; the tabulated D call, TRBD2, remains unverified against the DNA. TRBV21-1 is designated a pseudogene. This CDR3 is 15 amino acids long. The CDR3 region has the DNA TGTGCCAGCAGCAAAGCGAGGGGGAGGGCCTACGAGCAGTACTTC. Translating gives CASSKARGRAYEQYF.

The chain combines TRBV3-1 (or the pseudogene TRBV3-2) with TRBJ2-1; TRBD1 is a possible D gene (6 bases). Germline CDR1 reads LGHDT; CDR2 reads YNNKEL (reference sequence). This CDR3 region has 15 residues. V was trimmed by 0 bases and J by 5 bases, leaving 11 bases between them. The CDR3 here is CASSQDPQGHNEQFF. The CDR3 bases are TGTGCCAGCAGCCAAGATCCCCAGGGGCACAATGAGCAGTTCTTC.

The chain is built from TRBV3-1 (or the pseudogene TRBV3-2) and TRBJ1-6; 7 bases agree with TRBD1. V shed 2 bases, J shed 7 bases, and the junction held 5 bases outside the gene matches. The CDR3 consists of 15 residues. CDR1 and CDR2 (germline): LGHDT, YNNKEL (reference sequence). The CDR3 nucleotides are TGTGCCAGCAGCCAACAGACAGGGTTAAATTCACCCCTCCACTTT. It encodes CASSQQTGLNSPLHF.

This chain connects TRBV5-1 to TRBJ2-7; D unresolved. This CDR3 is 15 amino acids long. V was trimmed by 0 bases and J by 3 bases, leaving 13 bases between them. Germline V gene data show CDR1 as SGHRS and CDR2 as YFSETQ. The CDR3 here is CASSLEAGLGYEQYF. The DNA of the CDR3 is TGCGCCAGCAGCTTGGAGGCAGGCTTAGGCTACGAGCAGTACTTC.